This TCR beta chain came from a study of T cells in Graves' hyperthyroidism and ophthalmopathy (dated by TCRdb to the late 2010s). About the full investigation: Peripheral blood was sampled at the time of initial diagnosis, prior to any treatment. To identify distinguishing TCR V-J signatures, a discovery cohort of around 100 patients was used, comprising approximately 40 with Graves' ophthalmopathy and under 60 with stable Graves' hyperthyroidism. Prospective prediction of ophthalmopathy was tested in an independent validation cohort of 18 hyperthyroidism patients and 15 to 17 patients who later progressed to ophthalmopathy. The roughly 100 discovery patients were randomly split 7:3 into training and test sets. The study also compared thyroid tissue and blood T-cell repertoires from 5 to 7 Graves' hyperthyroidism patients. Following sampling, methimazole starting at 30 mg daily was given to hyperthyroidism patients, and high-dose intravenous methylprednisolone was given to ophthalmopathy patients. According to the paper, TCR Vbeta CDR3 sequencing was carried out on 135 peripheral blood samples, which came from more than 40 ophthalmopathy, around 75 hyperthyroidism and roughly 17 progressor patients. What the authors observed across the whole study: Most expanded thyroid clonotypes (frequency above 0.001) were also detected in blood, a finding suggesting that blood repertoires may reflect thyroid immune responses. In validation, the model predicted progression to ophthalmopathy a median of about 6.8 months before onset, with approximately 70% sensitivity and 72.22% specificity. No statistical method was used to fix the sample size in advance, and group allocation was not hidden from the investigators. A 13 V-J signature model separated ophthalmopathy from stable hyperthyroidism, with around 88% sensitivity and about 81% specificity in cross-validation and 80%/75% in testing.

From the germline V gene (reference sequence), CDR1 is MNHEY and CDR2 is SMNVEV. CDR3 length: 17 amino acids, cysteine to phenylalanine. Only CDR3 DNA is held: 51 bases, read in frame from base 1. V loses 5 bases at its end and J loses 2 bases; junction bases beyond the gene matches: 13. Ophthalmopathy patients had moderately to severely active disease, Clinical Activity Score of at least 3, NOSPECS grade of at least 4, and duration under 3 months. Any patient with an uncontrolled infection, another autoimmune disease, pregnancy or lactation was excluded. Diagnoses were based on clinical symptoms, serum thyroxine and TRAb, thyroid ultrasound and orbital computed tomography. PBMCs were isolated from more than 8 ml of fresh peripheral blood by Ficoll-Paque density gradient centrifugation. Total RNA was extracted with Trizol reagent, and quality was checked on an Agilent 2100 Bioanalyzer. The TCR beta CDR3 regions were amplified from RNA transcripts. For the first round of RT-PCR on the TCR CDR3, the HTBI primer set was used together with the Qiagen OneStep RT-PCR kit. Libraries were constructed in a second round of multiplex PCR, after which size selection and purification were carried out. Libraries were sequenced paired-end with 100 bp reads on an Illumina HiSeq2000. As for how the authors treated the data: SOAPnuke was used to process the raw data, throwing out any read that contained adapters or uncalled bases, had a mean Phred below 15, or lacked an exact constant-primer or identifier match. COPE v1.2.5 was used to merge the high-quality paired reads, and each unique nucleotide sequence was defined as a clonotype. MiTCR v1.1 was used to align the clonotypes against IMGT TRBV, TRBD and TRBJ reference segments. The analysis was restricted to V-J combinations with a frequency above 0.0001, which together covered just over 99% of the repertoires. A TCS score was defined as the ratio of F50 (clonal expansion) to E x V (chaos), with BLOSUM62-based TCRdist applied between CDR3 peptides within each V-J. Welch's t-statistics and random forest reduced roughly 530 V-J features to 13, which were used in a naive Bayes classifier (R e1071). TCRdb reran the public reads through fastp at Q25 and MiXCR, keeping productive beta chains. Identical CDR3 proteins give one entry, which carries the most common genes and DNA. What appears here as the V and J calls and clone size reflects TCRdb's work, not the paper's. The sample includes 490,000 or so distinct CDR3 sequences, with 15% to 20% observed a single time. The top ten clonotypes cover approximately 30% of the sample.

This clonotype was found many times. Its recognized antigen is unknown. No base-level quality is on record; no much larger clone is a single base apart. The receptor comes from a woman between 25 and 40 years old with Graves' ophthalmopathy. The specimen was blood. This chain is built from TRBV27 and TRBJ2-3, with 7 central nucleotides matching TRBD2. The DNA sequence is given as TGTGCCAGCAGTCCCGATCTAGCGGCCGTAAACACAGATACGCAGTATTTT. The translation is CASSPDLAAVNTDTQYF.